This T cell receptor (beta chain) was recovered during a study of response to subunit inactivated influenza vaccine. Each CDR3 protein gets one entry after TCRdb re-called the RT-PCR reads with MiXCR. The table shows just over 300,000 distinct CDR3 sequences, with 20% to 25% occurring only once. The CDR3 has 14 amino acids. Trimming cost V 7 bases and J 5 bases; bases outside gene matches: 10. The receptor was derived from a man in his fifties or sixties who received an inactivated influenza vaccine. Sequences were derived from PBMCs from blood, sampled approximately 20 months after vaccination. This chain connects TRBV12-3 or TRBV12-4 to TRBJ2-5, with 7 bases matching TRBD2. CDR3 protein: CASTAGEDRETQYF. CDR3 in DNA: TGTGCCAGCACCGCGGGGGAGGATCGCGAGACCCAGTACTTC.